The 27 T cell receptor beta chains given below trace back to one sample, sequenced in a study of shared clonotypes between healthy human individuals. Clones were sequenced by immunoSEQ multiplex PCR, and TCRdb holds only the in-frame ones, with some missing. The table includes millions of clones, 85% to 95% detected once. Sequenced material: naive CD4+ T cells from PBMCs. As for subset: CD45RA+ positively selected. These receptors were obtained from a man aged 18 to 30 in good health. Some clones in this sample may be carry-over from other donors' samples.

The chain is built from TRBV5-8 and TRBJ1-5; TRBD1 might be the D (5 bases). There are 15 residues in the CDR3. CDR1 and CDR2 from the germline V gene are SGHTS and YDEGEE. Trimming took 2 bases from V and 2 from J, leaving 11 bases between them. The CDR3 region has the DNA TGTGCCAGCAGCTTCGGGGGAGTGGGCAATCAGCCCCAGCATTTT. It translates to CASSFGGVGNQPQHF.

This clone was seen just once. The chain combines TRBV25-1 with TRBJ2-2, with 10 nucleotides matching TRBD2. The V segment lost 4 bases and the J segment 7 bases; nucleotides outside the gene matches: 6. The CDR3 contains 15 residues. Germline V CDR1 and CDR2: MGHDK, SYGVNS. CDR3 in DNA: TGTGCCAGCAGTGCAAGCGGGAGGGCCCACGGGGAGCTGTTTTTT. The encoded protein is CASSASGRAHGELFF.

This clone was detected once. V is TRBV9 and J is TRBJ2-2, with D tentatively TRBD2 (6 bases). The V end lost 0 bases, the J end lost 4 bases, and 13 bases lay between the germline ends. The CDR3 has 16 residues. The germline V gene encodes CDR1 SGDLS and CDR2 YYNGEE. CDR3 region: CASSVESGRGTGELFF. The CDR3 nucleotides are TGTGCCAGCAGCGTAGAGAGCGGGCGGGGCACCGGGGAGCTGTTTTTT.

The chain links TRBV6-6 to TRBJ2-1, with 12 bases that match TRBD2. The germline V gene encodes CDR1 MNHNY and CDR2 SVGAGI (reference sequence). J lost 8 bases, V lost 5 bases, and 7 bases had no gene match. There are 15 residues in the CDR3. The CDR3, as DNA: TGTGCCAGCAGTCTCCGACTAGCGGGAGCCGATGAGCAGTTCTTC. It is translated as CASSLRLAGADEQFF.

The rearrangement joins TRBV6-1 to TRBJ1-1; D unresolved. Trimming left V 4 bases short and J 4 bases short, with 16 bases between. This CDR3 has 15 residues. The V gene's germline CDR1 is MNHNS and CDR2 SASEGT. The CDR3 sequence is CASSGLEAVATEAFF. CDR3 bases: TGTGCCAGCAGTGGACTAGAGGCGGTCGCCACTGAAGCTTTCTTT.

J is TRBJ2-5 and V is TRBV30; the D gene is possibly TRBD2 (6 bases). This CDR3 has 14 residues. Trimming took 3 bases from V and 1 from J, leaving 12 bases between them. The germline gives CDR1 GTSNPN, CDR2 SVGIG (reference sequence). CDR3 residues: CAWRRTTTQETQYF. The CDR3 bases are TGTGCCTGGAGGAGGACTACGACCCAAGAGACCCAGTACTTC.

This chain joins TRBV4-2 and TRBJ2-3; D possibly uses TRBD1 or TRBD2 (6 bases each). The length of the CDR3 is 15 residues. V shed 2 bases and J shed 4 bases, with 13 bases lying between them. Germline V CDR1 and CDR2: LGHNA, YNFKEQ. CDR3 nucleotides: TGTGCCAGCAGCCAAACAGGGTCGGGGGCAGATACGCAGTATTTT. This sequence encodes CASSQTGSGADTQYF.

The DNA of the CDR3 is TGTGCCATCAGTGCTGGGGGGGGGACAGGGAGCGAGCAGTACTTC. Its protein product is CAISAGGGTGSEQYF. The chain carries TRBV10-3 and TRBJ2-7; 9 bases match TRBD1. V shed 4 bases and J 6 bases; nucleotides not matched to a gene: 10. There are 15 residues in the CDR3. CDR1 and CDR2 (germline): ENHRY, SYGVKD.

The chain couples TRBV4-3 to TRBJ2-1; D may be TRBD1 or TRBD2 (5 bases each). The length of the CDR3 is 16 residues. Trimming cost V 3 bases and J 0 bases, with 12 bases left between them. CDR1 is LGHNA and CDR2 is YSLEER in the germline V gene. CDR3 residues: CASSQGPGSSYNEQFF. The CDR3 DNA sequence: TGCGCCAGCAGCCAGGGACCGGGAAGCTCCTACAATGAGCAGTTCTTC.

The gene calls are TRBV10-3 and TRBJ1-5, with 8 bases lining up with TRBD1. The CDR3 length is 13 residues. Germline lookup yields CDR1 ENHRY and CDR2 SYGVKD. The J segment lost 7 bases and the V segment lost 10 bases, leaving 9 bases of the junction unmatched. CDR3 bases: TGTGCCACCATGGGACAGGCGAACCAGCCCCAGCATTTT. Translating it yields CATMGQANQPQHF.

This clone appeared once. This chain connects TRBV5-4 to TRBJ2-1; 8 bases match TRBD1. J was trimmed by 4 bases and V by 3 bases; bases with no gene match: 3. Germline V gene sequence: CDR1 SGHNT, CDR2 YYREEE (reference sequence). The CDR3 consists of 14 residues. The CDR3 region has the DNA TGTGCCAGCAGCTCGGGACAGGCGTACAATGAGCAGTTCTTC. Its protein product is CASSSGQAYNEQFF.

V and J are TRBV27 and TRBJ1-3; D call uncertain. The V gene lost 4 bases and the J gene lost 0 bases, with 19 bases spanning the gap. CDR1 and CDR2 (germline): MNHEY, SMNVEV (reference sequence). This CDR3 comprises 18 residues. The CDR3 nucleotides are TGTGCCAGCAGTTCCAGGCGCTTCCGGGCCGACTCTGGAAACACCATATATTTT. It encodes CASSSRRFRADSGNTIYF.

V and J are TRBV6-5 and TRBJ1-2, with TRBD1 as a possible D gene (6 bases). The CDR3 is 12 amino acids. Trimming stripped 9 bases from V and 4 bases from J, with 12 bases between. Germline CDR1 and CDR2: MNHEY and SVGAGI. The CDR3 DNA reads TGTGCCAGTAAGGACAGCTTCTATGGCTACACCTTC. Protein: CASKDSFYGYTF.

This chain connects TRBV9 to TRBJ2-7, with D uncertain. The CDR3 spans 15 residues. With 4 bases removed from V and 7 bases from J, the gap between germline ends came to 21 bases. Germline-derived CDR1 and CDR2 are SGDLS and YYNGEE. The CDR3 protein is CASSPEKTASPEQYF. CDR3 nucleotides: TGTGCCAGCAGCCCAGAGAAAACAGCCAGTCCGGAGCAGTACTTC.

The table lists this clone with a count of one. The sample holds other DNA sequences that translate to the same CDR3. J is TRBJ2-2 and V is TRBV19; D gene ambiguous. CDR1 LNHDA and CDR2 SQIVND come from the germline V gene (reference sequence). V shed 2 bases and J shed 2 bases, with 6 bases lying between them. The CDR3 spans 14 residues. The CDR3 nucleotides read TGTGCCAGTAGTATAACAGCAAACACCGGGGAGCTGTTTTTT. Its translation is CASSITANTGELFF.

Regarding this clone: Other nucleotide sequences in the sample specify the same CDR3. J is TRBJ2-5 and V is TRBV7-9; D might be TRBD1 (6 bases). V dropped 5 bases and J dropped 2 bases, with 9 bases sitting between them. The CDR3 length is 13 residues. The germline V gene has CDR1 SEHNR and CDR2 FQNEAQ (reference sequence). The CDR3 region is CASSPGQQETQYF. In nucleotides, the CDR3 is TGTGCCAGCAGCCCTGGACAGCAAGAGACCCAGTACTTC.

The rearrangement uses TRBV19 and TRBJ1-2; no reliable D call. Germline V gene data show CDR1 as LNHDA and CDR2 as SQIVND (reference sequence). The CDR3 extends over 15 amino acids. V lost 8 bases to trimming and J lost 1 base, with 17 bases between them. The CDR3 sequence is CASSGRLGFNYGYTF. In nucleotides, the CDR3 is TGTGCCAGTTCAGGCAGACTAGGTTTTAACTATGGCTACACCTTC.

V and J are TRBV18 and TRBJ1-1; a weak D match, TRBD1 (5 bases). This CDR3 spans 13 amino acids. V was cut by 6 bases and J by 1 base, with 9 bases left in between. Germline CDR1 and CDR2: KGHSH and LQKENI. The CDR3 DNA reads TGTGCCAGCTCTCTAGGGGAGAACACTGAAGCTTTCTTT. Translation: CASSLGENTEAFF.

The chain recombines TRBV30 with TRBJ2-2; D is perhaps TRBD1 or TRBD2 (6 bases each). Germline V lookup: CDR1 GTSNPN, CDR2 SVGIG (reference sequence). The V end was cut by 5 bases, the J end by 0 bases, with 10 bases between. The CDR3 is made up of 14 amino acids. CDR3 coding DNA: TGTGCCTGGGGGAGGACAGCGAACACCGGGGAGCTGTTTTTT. It codes for CAWGRTANTGELFF.

CDR3 amino acids: CASSAGGGRPQHF. The CDR3 coding sequence is TGTGCCAGCAGTGCAGGAGGGGGGAGGCCCCAGCATTTT. The chain employs TRBV6-6 and TRBJ1-5; a weak D match, TRBD1 (6 bases). The germline CDR1 and CDR2 sequences are MNHNY and SVGAGI (reference sequence). Trimming removed 5 bases from V and 9 bases from J, with 14 bases in between. CDR3 length equals 13 residues.

This rearrangement joins TRBV5-1 to TRBJ2-5, with 11 bases identical to TRBD1. Germline CDR1 SGHRS, CDR2 YFSETQ. The CDR3 runs 13 residues. The J segment lost 7 bases and the V segment lost 6 bases, leaving 5 bases of the junction unmatched. The CDR3 loop reads CASTGQGAGTQYF. CDR3 bases: TGCGCCAGCACAGGACAGGGGGCGGGGACCCAGTACTTC.

The rearrangement links TRBV10-3 to TRBJ1-1; D not resolved. This CDR3 contains 15 residues. The germline CDR1 and CDR2 sequences are ENHRY and SYGVKD. Between the trimmed V and J ends, which lost 6 bases and 3 bases, there was a span of 17 bases. CDR3 region: CAISERIWADTEAFF. DNA for the CDR3: TGTGCCATCAGCGAGCGGATTTGGGCGGACACTGAAGCTTTCTTT.

The rearrangement uses TRBV15 and TRBJ1-3, with 9 positions matching TRBD1. The CDR3 extends over 15 amino acids. CDR1 and CDR2 (germline): LNHNV, YYDKDF (reference sequence). V lost 5 bases and J lost 5; bases outside the gene matches: 7. DNA of the CDR3: TGTGCCACCAGCTCAGACAGGGGGGATAGAAACACCATATATTTT. It yields the protein CATSSDRGDRNTIYF.

This chain links TRBV10-3 with TRBJ1-6; D is unclear. Germline V CDR1 and CDR2: ENHRY, SYGVKD. V was trimmed by 5 bases and J by 3 bases, leaving 8 bases between them. This CDR3 has 14 residues. The CDR3: CAISHSVYNSPLHF. CDR3 DNA: TGTGCCATCAGTCACAGCGTCTATAATTCACCCCTCCACTTT.

This clone has a handful of counts. The gene calls are TRBV4-2 and TRBJ1-1; 9 nucleotides match TRBD1. CDR3 size: 15 residues. Trimming took 1 base from V and 5 from J; bases not matched to a gene: 5. From germline, CDR1 is LGHNA and CDR2 YNFKEQ. This chain's CDR3 is CASSQADDRGTEAFF. The CDR3 region has the DNA TGTGCCAGCAGCCAAGCGGACGACAGGGGGACTGAAGCTTTCTTT.

This clone showed up just a few times. This rearrangement joins TRBV29-1 to TRBJ1-2; no clear D gene. Per the germline V gene, CDR1 is SQVTM and CDR2 is ANQGSEA. Trimming pared 1 base from V and 4 bases from J, leaving 7 bases between. CDR3 length: 12 amino acids. The CDR3 DNA reads as TGCAGCGTTGAAGGGGAGGGCTATGGCTACACCTTC. Translating gives CSVEGEGYGYTF.

V usage is TRBV5-6 and J usage is TRBJ2-2; D unclear. CDR1 and CDR2 from the germline V gene are SGHDT and YYEEEE. The CDR3 runs to 14 residues. The ends were cut back, 4 bases at V and 1 base at J, with 8 bases in the middle. The CDR3 nucleotides read TGTGCCAGCAGCCCAAGGATGAACACCGGGGAGCTGTTTTTT. It translates to CASSPRMNTGELFF.